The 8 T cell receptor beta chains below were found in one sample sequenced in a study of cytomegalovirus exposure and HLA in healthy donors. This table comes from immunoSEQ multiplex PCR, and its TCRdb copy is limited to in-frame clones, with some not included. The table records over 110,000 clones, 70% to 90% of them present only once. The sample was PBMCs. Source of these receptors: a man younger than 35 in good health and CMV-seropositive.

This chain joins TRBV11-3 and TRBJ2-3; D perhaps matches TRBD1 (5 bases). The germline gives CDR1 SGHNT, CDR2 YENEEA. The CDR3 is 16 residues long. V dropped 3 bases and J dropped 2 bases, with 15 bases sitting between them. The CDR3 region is CASSLAPRAPTDTQYF. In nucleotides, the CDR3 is TGTGCCAGCAGCTTGGCCCCCAGGGCGCCCACAGATACGCAGTATTTT.

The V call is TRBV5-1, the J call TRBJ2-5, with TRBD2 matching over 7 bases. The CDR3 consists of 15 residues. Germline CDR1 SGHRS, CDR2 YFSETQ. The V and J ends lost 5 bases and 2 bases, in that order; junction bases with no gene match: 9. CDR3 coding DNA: TGCGCCAGCAGGGGAGGGCCGGTCTATCAAGAGACCCAGTACTTC. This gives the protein CASRGGPVYQETQYF.

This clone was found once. In DNA, the CDR3 is TGTGCCAGCAGTGAATACAGGGGACAGTATAATTCACCCCTCCACTTT. Its protein product is CASSEYRGQYNSPLHF. The chain has TRBV6-1 and TRBJ1-6, with TRBD1 identical over 7 bases. The junction had 5 bases not matched to a gene; V was cut back by 2 bases and J by 4 bases. Germline CDR1 is MNHNS and CDR2 is SASEGT. The CDR3 contains 16 residues.

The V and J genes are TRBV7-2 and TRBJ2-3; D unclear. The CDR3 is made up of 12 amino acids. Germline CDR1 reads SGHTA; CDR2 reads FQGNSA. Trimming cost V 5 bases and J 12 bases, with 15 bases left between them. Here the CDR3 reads CASSRGAGFQYF. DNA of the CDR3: TGTGCCAGCAGCCGAGGCGCTGGATTTCAGTATTTT. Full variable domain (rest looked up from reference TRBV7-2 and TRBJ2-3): GAGVSQSPSNKVTEKGKDVELRCDPISGHTALYWYRQSLGQGLEFLIYFQGNSAPDKSGLPSDRFSAERTGGSVSTLTIQRTQQEDSAVYLCASSRGAGFQYFGPGTRLTVL.

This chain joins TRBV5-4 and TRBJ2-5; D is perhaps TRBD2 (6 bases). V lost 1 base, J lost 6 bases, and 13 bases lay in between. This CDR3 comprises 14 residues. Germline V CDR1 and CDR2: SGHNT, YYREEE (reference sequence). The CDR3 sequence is CASSLPGDLQTQYF. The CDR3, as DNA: TGTGCCAGCAGCTTGCCGGGAGACCTACAGACCCAGTACTTC.

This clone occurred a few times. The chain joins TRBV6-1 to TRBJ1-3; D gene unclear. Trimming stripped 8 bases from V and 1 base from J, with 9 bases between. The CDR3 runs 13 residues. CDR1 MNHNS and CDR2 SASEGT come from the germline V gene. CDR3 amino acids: CASWRSSGNTIYF. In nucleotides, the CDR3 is TGTGCCAGCTGGCGGTCGTCTGGAAACACCATATATTTT.

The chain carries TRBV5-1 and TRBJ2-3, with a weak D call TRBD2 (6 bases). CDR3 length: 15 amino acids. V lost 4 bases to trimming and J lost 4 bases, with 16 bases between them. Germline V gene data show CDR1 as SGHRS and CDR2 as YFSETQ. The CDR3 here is CASSPGLRPADTQYF. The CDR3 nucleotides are TGCGCCAGCAGCCCGGGACTTAGGCCCGCAGATACGCAGTATTTT.

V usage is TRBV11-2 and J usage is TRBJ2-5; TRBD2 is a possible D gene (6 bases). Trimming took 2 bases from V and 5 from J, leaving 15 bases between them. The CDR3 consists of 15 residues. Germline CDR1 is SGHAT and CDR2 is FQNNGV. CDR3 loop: CASSLRDWGPETQYF. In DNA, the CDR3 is TGTGCCAGCAGCTTACGGGACTGGGGCCCGGAGACCCAGTACTTC.